The rows below give T cell receptor beta chains drawn from one sample of a study of tumor and adjacent non-tumor tissue in lung cancer. TCRdb re-derived calls from the multiplex PCR reads in MiXCR, one entry per CDR3 protein. The repertoire consists of some 51,000 distinct CDR3 sequences, with roughly 60% occurring once and the leading ten covering 25% to 35%. The sample was distant non-tumor lung tissue. The receptors stem from a woman aged 70 to 79 with non-small cell lung cancer. The CDR3 runs from the conserved cysteine through the conserved F or W. D genes are given only for firm matches. Part of the rows lack a size; the others show once, few, many or a class for expanded clones.

.,TRBJ2-1,TRBV13,many,TGTGCCAGCCCTATCCGGGGCCCCTTCAATGAGCAGTTCTTC,CASPIRGPFNEQFF
TRBD1,TRBJ2-1,TRBV20-1,few,TGCAGTGCAGCTACACCGGGACAGGGGAAGGGTGAGCAGTTCTTC,CSAATPGQGKGEQFF
.,TRBJ1-1,TRBV7-3,.,TGTGCCAGCAACGAAAATAGGGGTGGCCCTGAAGCTTTCTTT,CASNENRGGPEAFF
TRBD1,TRBJ2-2,TRBV7-8,.,TGTGCCAGCAGCTTCGGGACAGCAAACACCGGGGAGCTGTTTTTT,CASSFGTANTGELFF
TRBD2,TRBJ2-1,TRBV6-2/TRBV6-3,.,TGTGCCATCAGTTACCCAGGGAGGGGCAATGAGCAATTCTTC,CAISYPGRGNEQFF
TRBD1,TRBJ1-4,TRBV29-1,.,TGCAGCGTTGAAACGTCTCAGGCAGGGGGCGGTGAAAAACTGGTTTTT,CSVETSQAGGGEKLVF
.,TRBJ1-1,TRBV6-1,.,TGTGCCAGCAGTGCCCAGACAATAGGGAACACTGAAGCTTTCTTT,CASSAQTIGNTEAFF
.,TRBJ2-1,TRBV29-1,.,TGCAGCGTTAGGCGGAAGGGCCGGAATGGGCAGTTCTTC,CSVRRKGRNGQFF
.,TRBJ1-4,TRBV28,.,TGTGCCAGCAGTTTATGGGGGGGCGTTGGCTATGAAAAACTGTTTTTT,CASSLWGGVGYEKLFF
.,TRBJ1-5,TRBV12-3/TRBV12-4,.,TGTGCCAGCAGCTTGACAGGCTTTCAGTCCCAGCATTTT,CASSLTGFQSQHF
.,TRBJ2-1,TRBV6-5,many,TGTGCCAGCAGTTACGGACACAATGAGCAGTTCTTC,CASSYGHNEQFF
TRBD1,TRBJ2-2,TRBV5-1,few,TGCGCCAGCAGCTTGGATAATCCGGGACAGGGGTACACCGGGGAGCTGTTTTTT,CASSLDNPGQGYTGELFF
.,TRBJ2-2,TRBV5-6,many,TGTGCCAGCAGCTTGGGGGCTAGCGCAGGGGAGCTGTTTTTT,CASSLGASAGELFF
.,TRBJ2-5,TRBV7-2,.,TGTGCCAGCAGCTCCGGTCCCGGCGAGACCCAGTACTTC,CASSSGPGETQYF
.,TRBJ1-5,TRBV20-1,few,TGCAGTGCTAGAGCCCAGGGTTTGAGCAATCAGCCCCAGCATTTT,CSARAQGLSNQPQHF
.,TRBJ2-7,TRBV10-1,many,TGCGCCAGCAGTCCCGGAGATAAATACGAGCAGTACTTC,CASSPGDKYEQYF
TRBD2,TRBJ2-7,TRBV29-1,.,TGCAGCGTTGTACTAGCGGGAGGTTACGATCAGTACTTC,CSVVLAGGYDQYF
.,TRBJ2-1,TRBV29-1,.,TGCAGGGTCGAGCCCGGTCTTACCTGCAATGAGCAGTTCTTC,CRVEPGLTCNEQFF